The 30 T cell receptor beta chains below were found in one sample sequenced in a study of response to subunit inactivated influenza vaccine. MiXCR was run by TCRdb on the RT-PCR reads, yielding one entry per CDR3 protein. The top ten clones hold less than 2.5% of a sample with about 520,000 distinct CDR3 sequences, about 25% of them seen once. The sample here was CD4+ T cells sorted from PBMCs, taken more than 4 days after vaccination. All receptors derive from a man aged 45-65 years who received an inactivated influenza vaccine.

In this sample, this clonotype turned up a few times. CDR3 bases: TGTGCCACCAGCGGGGGACGGCTCACCGGGGAGCTGTTTTTT. This gives the protein CATSGGRLTGELFF. The rearrangement joins TRBV15 to TRBJ2-2; D assignment may be TRBD1 or TRBD2 (5 bases each). The CDR3 consists of 14 residues. Trimming stripped 5 bases from V and 4 bases from J, with 11 bases between. CDR1 is LNHNV, CDR2 YYDKDF, per germline (reference sequence).

The rearrangement joins TRBV7-6 to TRBJ2-7, with D possibly matching TRBD1 (6 bases). Between the trimmed V and J ends, which lost 5 bases and 6 bases, there was a span of 14 bases. The CDR3 has 13 amino acids. CDR1 SGHVS and CDR2 FNYEAQ come from the germline V gene. The CDR3 loop is CASSPGRGGEQYF. The CDR3 DNA reads as TGTGCCAGCAGCCCAGGCAGGGGTGGCGAGCAGTACTTC.

V is TRBV20-1 and J is TRBJ2-7; 10 nucleotides agree with TRBD2. V trimming: 4 bases; J trimming: 0 bases; junction bases outside the gene matches: 3. CDR3 size: 14 residues. CDR1 DFQATT and CDR2 SNEGSKA come from the germline V gene (reference sequence). The CDR3 DNA follows: TGCAGTGCTATTAGCGGGAGGTACTCCTACGAGCAGTACTTC. Its translation is CSAISGRYSYEQYF.

The chain uses TRBV20-1 and TRBJ1-2; D uncertain. There are 14 residues in the CDR3. V was cut by 1 base and J by 5 bases, with 14 bases left in between. Germline-derived CDR1 and CDR2 are DFQATT and SNEGSKA (reference sequence). CDR3 in amino acids: CSARVSGKEYGYTF. DNA of the CDR3: TGCAGTGCTAGAGTTTCGGGAAAGGAGTATGGCTACACCTTC.

The genes are TRBV6-2 or TRBV6-3 and TRBJ2-1; unclear D gene. The V end lost 4 bases, the J end lost 7 bases, and 11 bases lay between the germline ends. Germline V lookup: CDR1 MNHEY, CDR2 SVGEGT. This CDR3 is built from 13 residues. The DNA of the CDR3 is TGTGCCAGCAGTTTGTTTAAAAGGAATGAGCAGTTCTTC. It encodes CASSLFKRNEQFF.

This clonotype occurred a few times. The chain employs TRBV7-9 and TRBJ2-1; TRBD2 matches at 10 bases. Germline V lookup: CDR1 SEHNR, CDR2 FQNEAQ (reference sequence). Trimming at V came to 5 bases and at J to 6 bases, leaving 7 bases not matched to a gene. The CDR3 extends over 15 amino acids. The CDR3 region has the DNA TGTGCCAGCAGCACGGGAGCGGGGGGGCCCAATGAGCAGTTCTTC. This encodes CASSTGAGGPNEQFF.

The chain carries TRBV29-1 and TRBJ2-3; D call uncertain. Germline assignment: CDR1 SQVTM and CDR2 ANQGSEA. Trimming stripped 7 bases from V and 0 bases from J, with 14 bases between. This CDR3 is 14 amino acids long. The DNA of the CDR3 is TGCAGCGCACCTATATCAACTAGCACAGATACGCAGTATTTT. This encodes CSAPISTSTDTQYF.

This clonotype has only a few counts. The chain carries TRBV20-1 and TRBJ2-5; D is possibly TRBD2 (6 bases). The CDR3 extends over 14 amino acids. With 3 bases removed from V and 0 bases from J, the gap between germline ends came to 11 bases. The germline V gene encodes CDR1 DFQATT and CDR2 SNEGSKA (reference sequence). The CDR3 region is CSASGLTYQETQYF. The DNA of the CDR3 is TGCAGTGCTAGCGGACTAACGTACCAAGAGACCCAGTACTTC.

V is TRBV20-1 and J is TRBJ2-3; no clear D gene. In germline, CDR1 is DFQATT, CDR2 SNEGSKA (reference sequence). Trimming removed 5 bases from V and 0 bases from J, with 9 bases in between. The CDR3 totals 13 residues. For the CDR3, the DNA is TGCAGTGCTGACCGACGGAGCACAGATACGCAGTATTTT. Its translation is CSADRRSTDTQYF.

The genes are TRBV7-6 and TRBJ2-1; TRBD2 matches at 13 bases. This CDR3 has 16 residues. Trimming removed 5 bases from V and 3 bases from J; junction bases left unmatched: 4. CDR1 and CDR2 (germline): SGHVS, FNYEAQ. This chain's CDR3 is CASSRRTSGGYNEQFF. In nucleotides, the CDR3 is TGTGCCAGCAGCCGGAGGACTAGCGGGGGCTACAATGAGCAGTTCTTC.

This clonotype turned up a few times. V is TRBV5-1 and J is TRBJ2-2; perhaps TRBD2 as D (5 bases). Deletions cut 2 bases from V and 3 bases from J, with 11 bases between. The CDR3 has 15 residues. Germline CDR1 reads SGHRS; CDR2 reads YFSETQ. In DNA, the CDR3 is TGCGCCAGCAGCTTCACTACCGGGGACACCGGGGAGCTGTTTTTT. Translated, it gives CASSFTTGDTGELFF.

This clonotype was picked up a small number of times. The rearrangement uses TRBV5-5 and TRBJ1-5; 7 nucleotides agree with TRBD1. Germline CDR1 is SGHKS and CDR2 is YYEKEE (reference sequence). The CDR3 loop spans 17 amino acids. V trimming: 3 bases; J trimming: 0 bases; junction bases outside the gene matches: 9. CDR3: CASSSRAGQYSNQPQHF. The CDR3 DNA reads TGTGCCAGCAGCTCTAGAGCGGGACAGTATAGCAATCAGCCCCAGCATTTT. Filled out from reference TRBV5-5 and TRBJ1-5, the complete variable domain reads DAGVTQSPTHLIKTRGQQVTLRCSPISGHKSVSWYQQVLGQGPQFIFQYYEKEERGRGNFPDRFSARQFPNYSSELNVNALLLGDSALYLCASSSRAGQYSNQPQHFGDGTRLSIL.

This clonotype turned up a few times. The V gene is TRBV5-6, the J gene TRBJ1-2; 9 bases map to TRBD1. Germline V CDR1 and CDR2: SGHDT, YYEEEE. The CDR3 covers 15 residues. The V and J ends lost 4 bases and 4 bases, in that order; junction bases with no gene match: 8. The CDR3 DNA is TGTGCCAGCAGCCTACCGGGACAGGGCTTCTATGGCTACACCTTC. Protein sequence: CASSLPGQGFYGYTF.

This clonotype has only a few counts. The chain couples TRBV29-1 to TRBJ2-4; possibly TRBD1 for D (6 bases). V shed 3 bases and J shed 6 bases, with 6 bases lying between them. Germline V gene data show CDR1 as SQVTM and CDR2 as ANQGSEA. The CDR3 extends over 11 amino acids. DNA for the CDR3: TGCAGCGTTGACAGGGGAAACATTCAGTACTTC. It specifies CSVDRGNIQYF.

This clonotype has only a few counts. The rearrangement joins TRBV4-2 to TRBJ2-7, with a tentative D call TRBD2 (6 bases). This CDR3 region has 15 residues. The germline V and J ends were trimmed by 4 bases and 0 bases, with 13 bases remaining between them. CDR1 and CDR2 (germline): LGHNA, YNFKEQ. The CDR3 coding sequence is TGTGCCAGCAGCCCAACGGAAGCGGGCTCCTACGAGCAGTACTTC. Residues: CASSPTEAGSYEQYF.

This clonotype turned up a few times. This chain uses TRBV29-1 with TRBJ1-2; maybe TRBD1 (5 bases). The CDR3 runs to 11 residues. The germline V gene has CDR1 SQVTM and CDR2 ANQGSEA. Trimming left V 4 bases short and J 4 bases short, with 7 bases between. CDR3 DNA sequence: TGCAGCGTTGGGGACGGCTATGGCTACACCTTC. Translation: CSVGDGYGYTF.

The J gene is TRBJ2-5, the V gene TRBV3-1; no reliable D call. V dropped 1 base and J dropped 6 bases, with 3 bases sitting between them. The length of the CDR3 is 11 residues. Germline V lookup: CDR1 LGHDT, CDR2 YNNKEL (reference sequence). CDR3 amino acids: CASSQAKTQYF. The CDR3 bases are TGTGCCAGCAGCCAAGCGAAGACCCAGTACTTC.

This rearrangement joins TRBV20-1 to TRBJ2-5; D uncertain. This CDR3 has 14 residues. Germline V CDR1 and CDR2: DFQATT, SNEGSKA (reference sequence). Trimming cost V 4 bases and J 1 base, with 13 bases left between them. The CDR3 DNA follows: TGCAGTGCTACACGCTGGTACATCCAAGAGACCCAGTACTTC. Its translation: CSATRWYIQETQYF.

This clonotype showed up many times. CDR3 nucleotide sequence: TGCAGTGCTAGAGATTTAAGGGACAGTGAGTCCACAGATACGCAGTATTTT. Its protein product is CSARDLRDSESTDTQYF. The chain links TRBV20-1 to TRBJ2-3; 7 bases line up with TRBD1. The ends lost 0 bases at V and 2 bases at J; junction bases unmatched: 11. Germline lookup yields CDR1 DFQATT and CDR2 SNEGSKA (reference sequence). CDR3 size: 17 residues.

This clonotype occurred a few times. The chain combines TRBV20-1 with TRBJ2-7; TRBD1 matches at 9 bases. V lost 3 bases and J lost 2; bases outside the gene matches: 5. From germline, CDR1 is DFQATT and CDR2 SNEGSKA (reference sequence). The CDR3 has 14 residues. In DNA, the CDR3 is TGCAGTGCTAGTGGGGGGACAGGGACCTACGAGCAGTACTTC. Translation gives CSASGGTGTYEQYF.

This clonotype showed up just a few times. The chain has TRBV10-3 and TRBJ2-2; a weak D match, TRBD2 (6 bases). Germline V gene data show CDR1 as ENHRY and CDR2 as SYGVKD. The CDR3 runs to 14 residues. Trimming removed 6 bases at V and 6 bases at J, with 14 bases between. In DNA form, the CDR3 reads TGTGCCATCAGAGAGGATGCGGGACCCGGGGAGCTGTTTTTT. It yields the protein CAIREDAGPGELFF.

This clonotype was recorded at least ten times. The chain links TRBV20-1 to TRBJ2-5; possible D gene TRBD2, 7 bases. Per the germline V gene, CDR1 is DFQATT and CDR2 is SNEGSKA (reference sequence). V lost 4 bases, J lost 2 bases, and 17 bases lay in between. This CDR3 spans 15 amino acids. The CDR3 is CSATPLAGAQETQYF. DNA for the CDR3: TGCAGTGCTACCCCACTGGCGGGGGCTCAAGAGACCCAGTACTTC.

This clonotype occurred a few times. The rearrangement links TRBV4-2 to TRBJ2-7; D perhaps matches TRBD2 (6 bases). V was shortened by 4 bases and J by 6 bases, with 13 bases between the two germline ends. The CDR3 is made up of 13 amino acids. The germline V gene encodes CDR1 LGHNA and CDR2 YNFKEQ. The CDR3 DNA sequence: TGTGCCAGCAGCCCCCGACTAGAGGGCGAGCAGTACTTC. It codes for CASSPRLEGEQYF.

This clonotype has only a few counts. The chain uses TRBV7-9 and TRBJ2-5; TRBD2 is a possible D gene (5 bases). V lost 8 bases to trimming and J lost 0 bases, with 10 bases between them. This CDR3 spans 13 amino acids. Per germline, CDR1 SEHNR and CDR2 FQNEAQ (reference sequence). The CDR3 is CASGGRNQETQYF. The CDR3 bases are TGTGCCAGCGGCGGGCGGAACCAAGAGACCCAGTACTTC.

This rearrangement joins TRBV18 to TRBJ2-7; tentative D call: TRBD1 (6 bases). Trimming cost V 4 bases and J 7 bases, with 17 bases left between them. The germline V gene has CDR1 KGHSH and CDR2 LQKENI. The CDR3 extends over 14 amino acids. The chain's CDR3 is CASSLGRDIGEQYF. In DNA form, the CDR3 reads TGTGCCAGCTCACTTGGTAGGGACATCGGGGAGCAGTACTTC.

This clonotype was observed a few times. V is TRBV7-2 and J is TRBJ2-3; weak D call: TRBD1 (5 bases). The CDR3 loop spans 15 amino acids. The V end was cut by 5 bases, the J end by 0 bases, with 12 bases between. Germline CDR1 SGHTA, CDR2 FQGNSA. The CDR3 nucleotides are TGTGCCAGCAGCCAAGACAGCTCTAGCACAGATACGCAGTATTTT. Protein sequence: CASSQDSSSTDTQYF.

This clonotype was seen many times. The chain carries TRBV6-2 or TRBV6-3 and TRBJ1-1; 10 bases agree with TRBD1. The trim removed 4 bases at V and 1 base at J, leaving 18 bases unmatched. This CDR3 has 20 amino acids. The germline V gene encodes CDR1 MNHEY and CDR2 SVGEGT. For the CDR3, the DNA is TGTGCCAGCAGTTCTCCACCCCTCGGGACAGGGGAGGAGTGGAACACTGAAGCTTTCTTT. Translation gives CASSSPPLGTGEEWNTEAFF.

The chain links TRBV30 to TRBJ2-1; 11 positions agree with TRBD2. CDR3 length: 15 residues. J lost 9 bases, V lost 4 bases, and 11 bases had no gene match. Per the germline V gene, CDR1 is GTSNPN and CDR2 is SVGIG (reference sequence). For the CDR3, the DNA is TGTGCCTGGACCCCTCGACTAGCGGGACTGACTGAGCAGTTCTTC. This gives the protein CAWTPRLAGLTEQFF.

This clonotype was counted only a few times. The J gene is TRBJ2-3, the V gene TRBV20-1, with 9 bases fitting TRBD2. There are 15 residues in the CDR3. CDR1 is DFQATT, CDR2 SNEGSKA, per germline (reference sequence). The J segment lost 2 bases and the V segment lost 6 bases, leaving 9 bases of the junction unmatched. CDR3 DNA sequence: TGCAGTGCGGGCCTTAGCGGGAGCTTCACAGATACGCAGTATTTT. Encoded protein: CSAGLSGSFTDTQYF.

V usage is TRBV4-3 and J usage is TRBJ2-7; no clear D. Per the germline V gene, CDR1 is LGHNA and CDR2 is YSLEER. The CDR3 is 15 residues long. V lost 0 bases and J 1 base, leaving 10 bases between the germline ends. The CDR3 here is CASSQEVSRSYEQYF. DNA for the CDR3: TGCGCCAGCAGCCAAGAGGTCTCGCGGTCCTACGAGCAGTACTTC.